This T cell receptor (beta chain) was profiled in a study of glioma-infiltrating T cells after dendritic cell vaccination. Study-wide context: Treatment, given 2003 to 2012, was autologous tumor lysate-pulsed dendritic cell vaccination.

Sequencing was performed with immunoSEQ multiplex PCR; in TCRdb, only in-frame clones are kept and a portion is missing. The table includes about 92,000 clones, over 75% detected once. PBMC were collected before vaccination, two weeks after the third vaccination, and at progression. Study-wide points: Survival was not directly related to TCR clonality in these patients.

With regard to this clone: Antigen specificity is unknown.

This CDR3 has 12 residues. V was cut by 4 bases and J by 5 bases, with 8 bases left in between. Germline V gives CDR1 SEHNR, CDR2 FQNEAQ (reference sequence). This sample comprised blood, obtained before dendritic cell vaccination. This chain joins TRBV7-9 and TRBJ1-1, with D possibly matching TRBD1 (5 bases). The origin of this receptor is a human donor with glioblastoma. The CDR3 nucleotides are TGTGCCAGCAGCTGGGGGGAGACTGAAGCTTTCTTT. It translates to CASSWGETEAFF.